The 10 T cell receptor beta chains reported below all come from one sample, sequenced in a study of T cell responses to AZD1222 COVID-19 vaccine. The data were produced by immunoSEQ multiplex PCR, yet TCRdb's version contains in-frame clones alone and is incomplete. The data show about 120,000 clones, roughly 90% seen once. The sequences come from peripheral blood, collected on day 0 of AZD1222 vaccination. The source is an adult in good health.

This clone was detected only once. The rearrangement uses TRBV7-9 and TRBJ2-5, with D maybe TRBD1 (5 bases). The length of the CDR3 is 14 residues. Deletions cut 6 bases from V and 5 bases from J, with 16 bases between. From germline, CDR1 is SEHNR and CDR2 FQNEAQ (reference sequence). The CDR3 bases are TGTGCCAGCAGTTACATAGGGGATCGGGAGACCCAGTACTTC. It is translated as CASSYIGDRETQYF.

DNA for the CDR3: TGCAGCGTTGAAGATCGCTCAGGGGGCGACTATGGCTACACCTTC. Amino acids: CSVEDRSGGDYGYTF. The chain uses TRBV29-1 and TRBJ1-2; 8 bases agree with TRBD1. The germline V gene has CDR1 SQVTM and CDR2 ANQGSEA. The CDR3 covers 15 residues. Trimming removed 0 bases from V and 3 bases from J; junction bases left unmatched: 6.

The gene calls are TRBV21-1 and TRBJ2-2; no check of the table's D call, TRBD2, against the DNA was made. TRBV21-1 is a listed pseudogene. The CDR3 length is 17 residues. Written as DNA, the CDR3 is TGTGCCAGCAGCAAAAGGACTAGCCCGAATAACACCGGGGAGCTGTTTTTT. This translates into CASSKRTSPNNTGELFF.

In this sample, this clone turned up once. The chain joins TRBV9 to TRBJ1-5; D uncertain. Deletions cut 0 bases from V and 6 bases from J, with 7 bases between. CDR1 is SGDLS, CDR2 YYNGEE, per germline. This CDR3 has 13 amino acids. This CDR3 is CASSVDEGQPQHF. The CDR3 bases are TGTGCCAGCAGCGTAGATGAGGGTCAGCCCCAGCATTTT.

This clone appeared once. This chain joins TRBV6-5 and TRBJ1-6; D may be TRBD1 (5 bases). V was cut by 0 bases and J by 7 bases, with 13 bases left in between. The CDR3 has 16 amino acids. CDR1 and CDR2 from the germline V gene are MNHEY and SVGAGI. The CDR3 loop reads CASSYSRVGANSPLHF. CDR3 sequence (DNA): TGTGCCAGCAGTTACTCGAGAGTCGGGGCGAATTCACCCCTCCACTTT.

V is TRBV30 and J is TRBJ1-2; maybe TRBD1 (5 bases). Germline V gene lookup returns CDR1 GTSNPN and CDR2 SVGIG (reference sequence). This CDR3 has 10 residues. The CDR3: CVGRLYGYTF. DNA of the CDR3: TGTGTGGGGCGTCTCTATGGCTACACCTTC.

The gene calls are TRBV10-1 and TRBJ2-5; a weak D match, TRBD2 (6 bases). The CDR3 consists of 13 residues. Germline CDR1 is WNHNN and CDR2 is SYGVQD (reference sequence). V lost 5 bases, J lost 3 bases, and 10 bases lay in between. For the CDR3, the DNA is TGCGCCAGCAGTTCTCCGGGGGAAGAGACCCAGTACTTC. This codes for CASSSPGEETQYF.

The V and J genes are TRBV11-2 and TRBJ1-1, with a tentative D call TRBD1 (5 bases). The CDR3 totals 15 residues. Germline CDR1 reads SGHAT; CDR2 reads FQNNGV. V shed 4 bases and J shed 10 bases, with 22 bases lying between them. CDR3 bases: TGTGCCAGCAGCTACCAGAGGGTGGACGGGGCCGGAGCTTTCTTT. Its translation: CASSYQRVDGAGAFF.

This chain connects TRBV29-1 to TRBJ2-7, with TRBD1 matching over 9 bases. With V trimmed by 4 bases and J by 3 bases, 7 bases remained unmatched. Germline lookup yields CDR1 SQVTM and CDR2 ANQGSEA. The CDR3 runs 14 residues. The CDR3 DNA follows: TGCAGCGTTGTTGGGACAGGGCGGATCTACGAGCAGTACTTC. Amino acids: CSVVGTGRIYEQYF.

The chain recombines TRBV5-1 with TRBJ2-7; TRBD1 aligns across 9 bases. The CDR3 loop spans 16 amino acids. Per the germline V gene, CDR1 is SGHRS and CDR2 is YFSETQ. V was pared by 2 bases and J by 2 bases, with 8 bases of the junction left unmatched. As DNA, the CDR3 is TGCGCCAGCAGCTTCTCCCCCGGGACAGGGACCTACGAGCAGTACTTC. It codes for CASSFSPGTGTYEQYF.